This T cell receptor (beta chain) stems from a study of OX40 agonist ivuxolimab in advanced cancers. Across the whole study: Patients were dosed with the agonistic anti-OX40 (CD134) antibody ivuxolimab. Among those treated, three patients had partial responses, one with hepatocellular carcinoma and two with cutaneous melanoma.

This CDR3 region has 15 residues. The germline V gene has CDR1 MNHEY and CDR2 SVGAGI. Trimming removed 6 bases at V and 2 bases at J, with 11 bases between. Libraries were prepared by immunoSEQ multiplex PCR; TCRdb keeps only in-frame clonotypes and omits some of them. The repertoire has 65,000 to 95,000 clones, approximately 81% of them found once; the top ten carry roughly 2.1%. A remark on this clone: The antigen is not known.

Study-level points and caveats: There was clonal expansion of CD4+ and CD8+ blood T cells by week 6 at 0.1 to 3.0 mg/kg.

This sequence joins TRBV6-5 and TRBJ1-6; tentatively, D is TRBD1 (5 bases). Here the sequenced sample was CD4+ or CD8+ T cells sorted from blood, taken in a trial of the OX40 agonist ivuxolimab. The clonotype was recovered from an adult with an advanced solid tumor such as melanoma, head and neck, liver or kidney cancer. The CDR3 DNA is TGTGCCAGCAGCCGATCAGGGCCCTATAATTCACCCCTCCACTTT. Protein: CASSRSGPYNSPLHF.